Below are 13 T cell receptor beta chains sequenced from a single sample in a study of CD8+ T cells in alopecia areata. Reverse transcription of extracted RNA yielded cDNA, which provided the sequencing template. Generated by immunoSEQ multiplex PCR, the TCRdb table keeps only in-frame clones and is missing some. The sample has over 200,000 clones, approximately 61% seen once. The sample here was CD4+ T cells sorted from blood, taken at week 0. The receptors derive from a human donor with alopecia areata.

The rearrangement joins TRBV7-2 to TRBJ2-3; no firm D call. The germline gives CDR1 SGHTA, CDR2 FQGNSA. V lost 1 base to trimming and J lost 1 base, with 9 bases between them. CDR3 length equals 15 residues. The CDR3 loop is CASSLDWLGTDTQYF. The CDR3 DNA reads as TGTGCCAGCAGCTTAGACTGGCTAGGCACAGATACGCAGTATTTT.

This clone has a single count. This sequence joins TRBV5-1 and TRBJ1-2; 10 bases align to TRBD1. CDR3 length equals 15 residues. Germline V gene sequence: CDR1 SGHRS, CDR2 YFSETQ. The V segment lost 4 bases and the J segment 3 bases; nucleotides outside the gene matches: 6. CDR3 DNA: TGCGCCAGCAGCCCAGGGACAGGGGTTTACTATGGCTACACCTTC. It is translated as CASSPGTGVYYGYTF.

This clone was counted between two and nine times. Other nucleotide sequences from this sample produce the same CDR3. The chain combines TRBV5-1 with TRBJ2-3; D call uncertain. Per germline, CDR1 SGHRS and CDR2 YFSETQ. Trimming stripped 0 bases from V and 3 bases from J, with 5 bases between. This CDR3 is built from 13 residues. This CDR3 reads CASSLDVTDTQYF. As DNA, the CDR3 is TGCGCCAGCAGCTTGGACGTTACAGATACGCAGTATTTT.

This rearrangement joins TRBV6-5 to TRBJ1-2; 8 nucleotides line up with TRBD1. The germline V gene encodes CDR1 MNHEY and CDR2 SVGAGI. The V gene end was trimmed by 7 bases and the J gene end by 4 bases; junction bases not matched to a gene: 11. The CDR3 extends over 15 amino acids. DNA of the CDR3: TGTGCCAGCACGGACAGGGCCTTTTCGACCTATGGCTACACCTTC. Residues: CASTDRAFSTYGYTF.

This clone turned up a few times. The chain combines TRBV30 with TRBJ1-2; a weak D match, TRBD1 (5 bases). The CDR3 has 12 amino acids. From germline, CDR1 is GTSNPN and CDR2 SVGIG (reference sequence). The V end lost 0 bases, the J end lost 9 bases, and 11 bases lay between the germline ends. DNA for the CDR3: TGTGCCTGGAGTGTACGAGAGGGGCGCTACACCTTC. Its translation is CAWSVREGRYTF.

The J gene is TRBJ2-7, the V gene TRBV30; D not resolved. The germline CDR1 and CDR2 sequences are GTSNPN and SVGIG (reference sequence). The CDR3 totals 13 residues. Trimming removed 5 bases at V and 8 bases at J, with 19 bases between. CDR3 sequence reads: CAWGDWGYNQQYF. CDR3 DNA sequence: TGTGCCTGGGGGGATTGGGGATATAACCAGCAGTACTTC.

The chain couples TRBV6-1 to TRBJ2-3, with TRBD2 identical over 10 bases. The ends lost 2 bases at V and 1 base at J; junction bases unmatched: 3. Germline V gives CDR1 MNHNS, CDR2 SASEGT. The CDR3 extends over 16 amino acids. CDR3 DNA sequence: TGTGCCAGCAGTGAAATTGGGACTAGCGGCACAGATACGCAGTATTTT. Residues: CASSEIGTSGTDTQYF.

The rearrangement uses TRBV29-1 and TRBJ2-3; TRBD1 might be the D (5 bases). The CDR3 length is 13 residues. V dropped 6 bases and J dropped 1 base, with 11 bases sitting between them. CDR1 and CDR2 from the germline V gene are SQVTM and ANQGSEA. The chain's CDR3 is CSVAGSGTDTQYF. DNA of the CDR3: TGCAGCGTGGCAGGGTCCGGCACAGATACGCAGTATTTT.

In this sample, this clone turned up a few times. This chain uses TRBV10-3 with TRBJ2-3; D is uncertain. The CDR3 has 13 residues. Trimming pared 8 bases from V and 5 bases from J, leaving 14 bases between. The germline V gene has CDR1 ENHRY and CDR2 SYGVKD. CDR3 in amino acids: CAIGISPEDTQYF. The CDR3 DNA reads TGTGCCATCGGGATTTCTCCGGAAGATACGCAGTATTTT.

This clone was counted between two and nine times. The chain uses TRBV18 and TRBJ2-7; 9 bases match TRBD1. The CDR3 extends over 16 amino acids. Germline CDR1 is KGHSH and CDR2 is LQKENI. The V and J ends lost 2 bases and 1 base, in that order; junction bases with no gene match: 6. CDR3 amino acids: CASSPKPGTGSYEQYF. The CDR3 bases are TGTGCCAGCTCACCAAAACCCGGGACAGGGTCCTACGAGCAGTACTTC. The variable domain in full, completed from reference TRBV18 and TRBJ2-7, reads NAGVMQNPRHLVRRRGQEARLRCSPMKGHSHVYWYRQLPEEGLKFMVYLQKENIIDESGMPKERFSAEFPKEGPSILRIQQVVRGDSAAYFCASSPKPGTGSYEQYFGPGTRLTVT.

The genes are TRBV5-1 and TRBJ1-3; D possibly corresponds to TRBD1 (6 bases). Trimming took 4 bases from V and 0 from J, leaving 14 bases between them. Germline CDR1 SGHRS, CDR2 YFSETQ. The CDR3 is made up of 16 amino acids. In nucleotides, the CDR3 is TGCGCCAGCAGCCCCCAGGGGCCGTCCTCTGGAAACACCATATATTTT. This gives the protein CASSPQGPSSGNTIYF.

The chain uses TRBV7-3 and TRBJ2-7; D is possibly TRBD1 (6 bases). In germline, CDR1 is SGHTA, CDR2 FQGTGA. The ends were cut back, 4 bases at V and 3 bases at J, with 13 bases in the middle. This CDR3 spans 14 amino acids. CDR3 sequence (DNA): TGTGCCAGCAGCTCTATGGGACAAATCTACGAGCAGTACTTC. Its translation: CASSSMGQIYEQYF.

This clone occurred a few times. This chain links TRBV29-1 with TRBJ2-7; no reliable D call. Trimming stripped 5 bases from V and 2 bases from J, with 10 bases between. CDR3 size: 12 residues. Germline V CDR1 and CDR2: SQVTM, ANQGSEA. The CDR3 sequence is CSVSAGPYEQYF. The CDR3 nucleotides are TGCAGCGTTTCAGCCGGACCCTACGAGCAGTACTTC.